This T cell receptor beta chain was sequenced during a study of sequential checkpoint blockade in melanoma. As to treatment: randomized to nivolumab then ipilimumab (arm A) or the reverse (arm B). Only in-frame clones appear in the TCRdb table, and some are missing; sequencing was by immunoSEQ multiplex PCR. The sample contains 15,000 to 20,000 clones, 80% of which appear only once. The CDR3 extends over 12 amino acids. With 0 bases removed from V and 6 bases from J, the gap between germline ends came to 9 bases. The germline CDR1 and CDR2 sequences are GTSNPN and SVGIG (reference sequence). This receptor was obtained from a human donor with melanoma. This chain links TRBV30 with TRBJ2-7; perhaps TRBD2 as D (5 bases). The source material was CD8+ T cells sorted from blood (inferred from file names), sampled from a patient given nivolumab and ipilimumab in sequence. DNA for the CDR3: TGTGCCTGGAGTGTAAGCGGTAGCGAGCAGTACTTC. Encoded protein: CAWSVSGSEQYF.